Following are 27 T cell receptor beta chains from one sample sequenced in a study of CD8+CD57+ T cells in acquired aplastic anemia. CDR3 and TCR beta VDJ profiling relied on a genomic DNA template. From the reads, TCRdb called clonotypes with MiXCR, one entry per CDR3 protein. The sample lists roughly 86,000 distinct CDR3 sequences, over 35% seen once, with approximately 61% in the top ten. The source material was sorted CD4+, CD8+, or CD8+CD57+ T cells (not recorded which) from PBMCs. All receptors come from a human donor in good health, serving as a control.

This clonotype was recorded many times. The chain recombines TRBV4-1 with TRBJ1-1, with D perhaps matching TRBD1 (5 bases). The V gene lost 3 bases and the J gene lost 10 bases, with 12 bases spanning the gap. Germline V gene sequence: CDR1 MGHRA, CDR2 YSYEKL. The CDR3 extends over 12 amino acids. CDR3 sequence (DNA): TGCGCCAGCAGCCAGGGGGGAGGAGGAGCTTTCTTT. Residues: CASSQGGGGAFF.

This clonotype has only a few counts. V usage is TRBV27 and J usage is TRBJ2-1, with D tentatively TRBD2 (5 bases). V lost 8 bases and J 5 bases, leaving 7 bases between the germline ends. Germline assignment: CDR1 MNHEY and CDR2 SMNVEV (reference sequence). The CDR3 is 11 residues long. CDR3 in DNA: TGTGCCAGCGGACTGCACAATGAGCAGTTCTTC. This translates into CASGLHNEQFF.

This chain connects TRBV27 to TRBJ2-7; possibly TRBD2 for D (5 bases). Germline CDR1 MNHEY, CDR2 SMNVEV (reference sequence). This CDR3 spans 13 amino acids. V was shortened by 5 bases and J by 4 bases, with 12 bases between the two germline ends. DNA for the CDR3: TGTGCCAGCAGTCCGGGGTTGAGATACGAGCAGTACTTC. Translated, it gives CASSPGLRYEQYF.

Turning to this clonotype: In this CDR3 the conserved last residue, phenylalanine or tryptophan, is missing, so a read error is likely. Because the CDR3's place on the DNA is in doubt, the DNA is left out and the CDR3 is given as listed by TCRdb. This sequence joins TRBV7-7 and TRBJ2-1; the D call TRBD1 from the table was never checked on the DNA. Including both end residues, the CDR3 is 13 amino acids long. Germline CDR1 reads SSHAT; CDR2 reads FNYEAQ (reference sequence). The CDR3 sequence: CASSFGYGTEQLL.

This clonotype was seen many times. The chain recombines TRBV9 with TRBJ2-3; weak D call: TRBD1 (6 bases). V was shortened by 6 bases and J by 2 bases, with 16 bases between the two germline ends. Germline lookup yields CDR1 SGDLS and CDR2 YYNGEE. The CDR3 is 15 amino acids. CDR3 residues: CASTEGGFTTDTQYF. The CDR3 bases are TGTGCCAGCACCGAAGGGGGATTTACCACAGATACGCAGTATTTT.

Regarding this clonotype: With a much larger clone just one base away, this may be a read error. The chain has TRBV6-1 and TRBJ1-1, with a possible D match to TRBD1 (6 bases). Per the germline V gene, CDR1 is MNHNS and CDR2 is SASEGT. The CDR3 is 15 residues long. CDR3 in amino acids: CASRQKGGMNTEDFF. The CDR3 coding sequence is TGTGCCAGCAGACAAAAGGGGGGGATGAACACTGAAGATTTCTTT.

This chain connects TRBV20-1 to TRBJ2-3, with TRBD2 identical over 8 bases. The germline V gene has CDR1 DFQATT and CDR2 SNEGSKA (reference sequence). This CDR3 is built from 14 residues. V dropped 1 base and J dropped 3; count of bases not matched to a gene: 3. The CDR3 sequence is CSARARGGTDTQYF. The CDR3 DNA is TGCAGTGCTAGAGCCCGGGGGGGTACAGATACGCAGTATTTT.

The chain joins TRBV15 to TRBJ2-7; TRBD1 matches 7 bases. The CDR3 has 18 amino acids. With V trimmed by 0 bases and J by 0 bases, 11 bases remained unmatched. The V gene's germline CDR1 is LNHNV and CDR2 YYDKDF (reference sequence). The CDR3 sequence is CATSRDPLKTGSSYEQYF. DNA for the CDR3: TGTGCCACCAGCAGAGATCCCTTGAAGACAGGGAGCTCCTACGAGCAGTACTTC.

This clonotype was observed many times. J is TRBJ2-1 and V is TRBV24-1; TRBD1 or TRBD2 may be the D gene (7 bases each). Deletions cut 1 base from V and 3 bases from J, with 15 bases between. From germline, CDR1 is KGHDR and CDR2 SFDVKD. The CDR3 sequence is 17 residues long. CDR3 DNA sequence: TGTGCCACCAGTGATTTAAGGTCAGGGGGGGGCTACAATGAGCAGTTCTTC. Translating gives CATSDLRSGGGYNEQFF.

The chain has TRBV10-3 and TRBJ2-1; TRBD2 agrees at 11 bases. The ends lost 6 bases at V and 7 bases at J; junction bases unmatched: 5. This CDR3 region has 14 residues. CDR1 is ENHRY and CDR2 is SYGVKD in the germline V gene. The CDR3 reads CAISGVAGGNEQFF. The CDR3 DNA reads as TGTGCCATCAGCGGCGTAGCGGGAGGGAATGAGCAGTTCTTC.

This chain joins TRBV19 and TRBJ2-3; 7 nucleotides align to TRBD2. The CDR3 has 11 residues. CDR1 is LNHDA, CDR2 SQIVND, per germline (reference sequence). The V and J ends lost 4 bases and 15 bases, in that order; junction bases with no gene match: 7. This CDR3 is CASSTPGGYYF. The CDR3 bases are TGTGCCAGTAGTACTCCGGGAGGCTACTATTTT. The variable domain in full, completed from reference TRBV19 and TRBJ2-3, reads DGGITQSPKYLFRKEGQNVTLSCEQNLNHDAMYWYRQDPGQGLRLIYYSQIVNDFQKGDIAEGYSVSREKKESFPLTVTSAQKNPTAFYLCASSTPGGYYFGPGTRLTVL.

CDR3 coding DNA: TGTGCCACCAGCAGAGATCCAGGGGGGCTCAATGAGCAGTTCTTC. It translates to CATSRDPGGLNEQFF. The V call is TRBV15, the J call TRBJ2-1; tentatively, D is TRBD1 (7 bases). From germline, CDR1 is LNHNV and CDR2 YYDKDF (reference sequence). V lost 0 bases and J lost 6, with 12 bases in between. The CDR3 is made up of 15 amino acids.

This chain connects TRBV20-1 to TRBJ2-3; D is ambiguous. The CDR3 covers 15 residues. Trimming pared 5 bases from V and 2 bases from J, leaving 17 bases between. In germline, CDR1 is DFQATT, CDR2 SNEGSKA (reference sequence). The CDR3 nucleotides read TGCAGTGCTGAGAGGTACCAGGAGACCACAGATACGCAGTATTTT. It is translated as CSAERYQETTDTQYF.

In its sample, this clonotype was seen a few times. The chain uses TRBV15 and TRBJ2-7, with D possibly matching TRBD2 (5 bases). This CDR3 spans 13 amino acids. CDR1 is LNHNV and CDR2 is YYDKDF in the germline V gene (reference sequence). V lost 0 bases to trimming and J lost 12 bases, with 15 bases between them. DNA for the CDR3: TGTGCCACCAGCAGAGATCGAGGAGGCGTAGGGTACTTC. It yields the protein CATSRDRGGVGYF.

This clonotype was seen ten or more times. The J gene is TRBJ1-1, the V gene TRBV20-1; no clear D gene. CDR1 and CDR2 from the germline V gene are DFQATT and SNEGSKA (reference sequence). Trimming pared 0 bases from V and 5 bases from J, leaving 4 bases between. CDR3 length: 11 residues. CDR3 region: CSAREGTEAFF. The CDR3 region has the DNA TGCAGTGCTAGAGAGGGGACTGAAGCTTTCTTT.

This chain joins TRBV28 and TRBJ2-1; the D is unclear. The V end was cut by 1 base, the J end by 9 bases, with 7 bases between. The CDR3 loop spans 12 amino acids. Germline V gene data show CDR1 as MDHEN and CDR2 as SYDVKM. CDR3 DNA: TGTGCCAGCAGTTTATCTTCGTTTGAGCAGTTCTTC. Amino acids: CASSLSSFEQFF.

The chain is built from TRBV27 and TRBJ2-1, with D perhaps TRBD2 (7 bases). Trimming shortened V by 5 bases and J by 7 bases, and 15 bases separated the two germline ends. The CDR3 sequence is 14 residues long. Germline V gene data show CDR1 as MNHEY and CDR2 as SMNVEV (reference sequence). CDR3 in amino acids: CASSLERGGNEQFF. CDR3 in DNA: TGTGCCAGCAGTCTCGAGAGGGGGGGGAATGAGCAGTTCTTC.

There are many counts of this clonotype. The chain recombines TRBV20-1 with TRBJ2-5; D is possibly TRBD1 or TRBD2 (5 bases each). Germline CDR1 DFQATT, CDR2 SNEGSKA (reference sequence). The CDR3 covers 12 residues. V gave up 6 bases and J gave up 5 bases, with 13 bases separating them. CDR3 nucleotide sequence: TGCAGTGCCACGGGGCAAGGGGAGACCCAGTACTTC. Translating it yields CSATGQGETQYF.

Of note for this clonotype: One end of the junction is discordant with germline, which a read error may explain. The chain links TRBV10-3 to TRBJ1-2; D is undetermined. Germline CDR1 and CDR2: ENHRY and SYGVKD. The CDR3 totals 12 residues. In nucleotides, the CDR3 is TGTGCCATCAGTGGTTTCGACACTGAAGCTTTCTTC. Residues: CAISGFDTEAFF.

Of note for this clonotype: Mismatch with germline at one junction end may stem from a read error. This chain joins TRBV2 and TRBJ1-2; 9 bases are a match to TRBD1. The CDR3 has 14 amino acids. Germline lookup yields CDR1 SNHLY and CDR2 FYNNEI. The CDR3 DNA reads TGTGTCAGCAGTGTAGACAGGGGGTACTATGGCTACACCTTC. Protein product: CVSSVDRGYYGYTF.

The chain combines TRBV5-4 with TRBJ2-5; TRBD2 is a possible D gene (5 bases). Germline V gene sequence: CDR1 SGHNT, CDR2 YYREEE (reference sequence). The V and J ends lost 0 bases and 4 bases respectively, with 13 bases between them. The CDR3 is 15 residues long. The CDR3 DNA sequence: TGTGCCAGCAGCTTGGGTAGGGAGATGGGAGAGACCCAGTACTTC. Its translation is CASSLGREMGETQYF.

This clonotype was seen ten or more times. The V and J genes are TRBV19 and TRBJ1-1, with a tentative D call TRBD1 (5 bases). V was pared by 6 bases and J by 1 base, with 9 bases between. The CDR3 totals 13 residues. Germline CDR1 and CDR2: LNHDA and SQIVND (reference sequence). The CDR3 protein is CASRDRRNTEAFF. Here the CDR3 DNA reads TGTGCCAGTAGAGACAGAAGGAACACTGAAGCTTTCTTT.

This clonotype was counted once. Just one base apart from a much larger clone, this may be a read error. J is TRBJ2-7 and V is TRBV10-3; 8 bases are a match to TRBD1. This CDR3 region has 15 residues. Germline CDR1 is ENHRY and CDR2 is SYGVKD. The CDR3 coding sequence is TGTGACAGCAGTTACAGTCCAGGGGGCATCGACGAGCAGTACTTC. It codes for CDSSYSPGGIDEQYF.

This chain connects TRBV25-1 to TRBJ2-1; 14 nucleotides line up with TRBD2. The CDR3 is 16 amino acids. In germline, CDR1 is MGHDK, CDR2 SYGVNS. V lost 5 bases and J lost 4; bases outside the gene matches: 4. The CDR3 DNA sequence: TGTGCCAGCAGTAGGACTAGCGGGGGGCCATACAATGAGCAGTTCTTC. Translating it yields CASSRTSGGPYNEQFF.

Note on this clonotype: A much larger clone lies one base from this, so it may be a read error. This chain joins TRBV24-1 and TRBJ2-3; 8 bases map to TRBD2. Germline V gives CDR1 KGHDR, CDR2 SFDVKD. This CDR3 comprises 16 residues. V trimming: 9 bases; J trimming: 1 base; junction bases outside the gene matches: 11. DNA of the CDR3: TGTGCCACCGCCTGGGAGCGGGGGACTGGCACAGATACGCAGTATTTT. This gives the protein CATAWERGTGTDTQYF.

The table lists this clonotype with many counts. The CDR3 DNA is TGTGCCAGCAGTGAATCTTTACAGGGGCCCGGTTACAATGAGCAGTTCTTC. It specifies CASSESLQGPGYNEQFF. This rearrangement joins TRBV25-1 to TRBJ2-1; 7 bases map to TRBD1. Germline loops: CDR1 MGHDK, CDR2 SYGVNS. The CDR3 extends over 17 amino acids. Unmatched junction bases numbered 10, after V lost 1 base and J lost 4 bases. The full variable domain, with the rest looked up from reference TRBV25-1 and TRBJ2-1, is EADIYQTPRYLVIGTGKKITLECSQTMGHDKMYWYQQDPGMELHLIHYSYGVNSTEKGDLSSESTVSRIRTEHFPLTLESARPSHTSQYLCASSESLQGPGYNEQFFGPGTRLTVL.

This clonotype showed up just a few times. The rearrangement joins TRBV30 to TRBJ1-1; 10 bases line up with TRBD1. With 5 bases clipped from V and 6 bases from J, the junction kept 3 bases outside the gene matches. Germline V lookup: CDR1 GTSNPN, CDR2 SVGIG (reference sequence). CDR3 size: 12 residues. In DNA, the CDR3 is TGTGCCTGGGGACAGGGGGTGGCTGAAGCTTTCTTT. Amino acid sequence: CAWGQGVAEAFF.